This T cell receptor beta chain was observed in a study of blood T cell repertoires in COVID-19. Study in general: Both acute and convalescent COVID-19 samples were obtained from the United States, Italy and Spain.

Germline CDR1 SNHLY, CDR2 FYNNEI. V was clipped by 6 bases and J by 3 bases, with 6 bases between them. The CDR3 loop spans 12 amino acids. Donors were grouped by their self-reported clinical history. Among Cohort 3 donors, those recovered had two negative PCRs, clearance, or symptom resolution. Generated by immunoSEQ multiplex PCR, the TCRdb table keeps only in-frame clones and is missing some. Of fewer than 500,000 clones listed, around 90% were seen once; the top ten hold 0.7%. The V call is TRBV2, the J call TRBJ1-3; D not resolved. The source is a woman aged 18-29 years who had recovered from COVID-19. Sequencing was performed on PBMCs or T cells enriched from blood (not recorded which). The DNA of the CDR3 is TGTGCCAGCAGGGGAGTTGGAAACACCATATATTTT. Translating gives CASRGVGNTIYF.